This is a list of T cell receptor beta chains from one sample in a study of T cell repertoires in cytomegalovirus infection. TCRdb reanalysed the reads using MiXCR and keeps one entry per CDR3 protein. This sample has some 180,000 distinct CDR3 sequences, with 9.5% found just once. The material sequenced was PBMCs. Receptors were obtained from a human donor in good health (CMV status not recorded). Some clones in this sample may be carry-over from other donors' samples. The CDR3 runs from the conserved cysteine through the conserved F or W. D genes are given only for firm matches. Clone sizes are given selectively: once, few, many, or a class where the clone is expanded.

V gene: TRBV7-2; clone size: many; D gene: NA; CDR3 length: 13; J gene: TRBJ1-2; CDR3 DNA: TGTGCCAGCAGTCTGACGTTCGGCTATGGCTACACCTTC; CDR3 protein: CASSLTFGYGYTF
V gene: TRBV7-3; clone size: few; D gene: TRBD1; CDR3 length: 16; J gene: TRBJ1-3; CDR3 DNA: TGTGCCAGCAGCCCCAGGGGGGGGGTCTCTGGAAACACCATATATTTT; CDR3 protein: CASSPRGGVSGNTIYF
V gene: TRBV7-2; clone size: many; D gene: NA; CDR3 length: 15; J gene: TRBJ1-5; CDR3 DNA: TGTGCCAGCAGCTTTAAAGGAACTGACAATCAGCCCCAGCATTTT; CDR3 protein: CASSFKGTDNQPQHF
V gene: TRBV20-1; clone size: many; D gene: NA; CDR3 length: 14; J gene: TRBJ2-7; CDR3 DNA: TGCAGTGCTAGACTAGGGGGGGGGGTAGGGGAGCAGTACTTC; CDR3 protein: CSARLGGGVGEQYF
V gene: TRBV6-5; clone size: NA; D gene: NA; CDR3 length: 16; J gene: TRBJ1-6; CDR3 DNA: TGTGCCAGCAGTTACTTTTTTTCCTCAGAGAATTCACCCCTCCACTTT; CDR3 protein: CASSYFFSSENSPLHF
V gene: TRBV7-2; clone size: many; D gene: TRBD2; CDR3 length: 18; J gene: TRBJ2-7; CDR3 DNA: TGTGCCAGCAGAAGGACTAGCGGGGGGACCGCCACCACCTACGAGCAGTACTTC; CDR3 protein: CASRRTSGGTATTYEQYF
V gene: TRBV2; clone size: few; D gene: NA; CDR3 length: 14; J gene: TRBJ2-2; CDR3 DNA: TGTGCCAGCAGCCTGCCAGGGAACACCGGGGAGCTGTTTTTT; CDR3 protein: CASSLPGNTGELFF
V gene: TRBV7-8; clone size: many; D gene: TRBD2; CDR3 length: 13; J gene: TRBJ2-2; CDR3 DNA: TGTGCCAGCAGCTTAAGGCGGGAGGGGGAGCTGTTTTTT; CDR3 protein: CASSLRREGELFF
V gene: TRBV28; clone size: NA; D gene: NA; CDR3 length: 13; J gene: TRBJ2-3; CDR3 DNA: TGTGCCAGCAGGGGGACCAACCCAGATACGCAGTATTTT; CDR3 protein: CASRGTNPDTQYF
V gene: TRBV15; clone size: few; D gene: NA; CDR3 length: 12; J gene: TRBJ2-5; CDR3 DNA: TGTGCCACCAGCAGTTTACAAGAGACCCAGTACTTC; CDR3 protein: CATSSLQETQYF
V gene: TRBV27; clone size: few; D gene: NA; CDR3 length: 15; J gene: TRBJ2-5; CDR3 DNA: TGTGCCAGCAGTTTATCCGCCGGGACACAAGAGACCCAGTACTTC; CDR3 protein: CASSLSAGTQETQYF
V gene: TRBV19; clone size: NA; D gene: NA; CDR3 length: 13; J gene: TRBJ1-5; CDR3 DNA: TGTGCCAGTAGTATGGGGTACAATCAGCCCCAGCATTTT; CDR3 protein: CASSMGYNQPQHF